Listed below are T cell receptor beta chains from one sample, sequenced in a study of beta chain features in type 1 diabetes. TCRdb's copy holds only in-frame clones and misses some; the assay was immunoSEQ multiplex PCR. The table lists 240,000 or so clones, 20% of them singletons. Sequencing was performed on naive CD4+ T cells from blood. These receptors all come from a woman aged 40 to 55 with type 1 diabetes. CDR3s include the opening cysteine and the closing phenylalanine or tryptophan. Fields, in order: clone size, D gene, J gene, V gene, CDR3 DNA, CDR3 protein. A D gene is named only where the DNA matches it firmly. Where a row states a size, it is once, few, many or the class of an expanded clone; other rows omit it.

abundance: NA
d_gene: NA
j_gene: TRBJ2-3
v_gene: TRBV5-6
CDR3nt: TGTGCCAGCAGCCGGGAGACAGGGACGTGGGGGGATACGCAGTATTTT
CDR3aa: CASSRETGTWGDTQYF

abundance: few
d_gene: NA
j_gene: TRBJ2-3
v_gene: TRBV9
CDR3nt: TGTGCCAGCAGCGTCACTAGCCCCACAGATACGCAGTATTTT
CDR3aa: CASSVTSPTDTQYF

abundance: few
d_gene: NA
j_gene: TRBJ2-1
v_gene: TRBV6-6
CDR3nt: TGTGCCAGCACCGACCCCGCGGTGGGGCAGTTCTTC
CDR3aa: CASTDPAVGQFF

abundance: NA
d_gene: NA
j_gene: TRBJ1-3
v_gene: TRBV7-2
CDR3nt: TGTGCCAGCAGCTCAACACAGGGTCCAAGGGTGAACACCATATATTTT
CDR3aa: CASSSTQGPRVNTIYF

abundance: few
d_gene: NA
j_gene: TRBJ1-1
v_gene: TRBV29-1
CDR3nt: TGCAGCGTTTTCCACCGGGACACTGAAGCTTTCTTT
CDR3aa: CSVFHRDTEAFF

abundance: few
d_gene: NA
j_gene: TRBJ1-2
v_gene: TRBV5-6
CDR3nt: TGTGCCAGCAGCTCCCTCGCCGGTGGCTACACCTTC
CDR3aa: CASSSLAGGYTF

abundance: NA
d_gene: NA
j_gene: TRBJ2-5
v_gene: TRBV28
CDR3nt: TGTGCCAGCAGTTCCTCAGGGCAAGAGACCCAGTACTTC
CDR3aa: CASSSSGQETQYF

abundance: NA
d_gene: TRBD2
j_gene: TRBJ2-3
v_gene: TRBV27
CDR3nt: TGTGCCAGCTCCACACCTAGCGGGGGGGCGGTAGATACGCAGTATTTT
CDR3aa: CASSTPSGGAVDTQYF

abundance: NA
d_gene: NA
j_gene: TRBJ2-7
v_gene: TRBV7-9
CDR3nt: TGTGCCAGCAGCTTACCGGGCCAGGGCTACGAGCAGTACTTC
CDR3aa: CASSLPGQGYEQYF

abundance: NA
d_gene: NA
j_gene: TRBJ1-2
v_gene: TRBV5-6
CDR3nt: TGTGCCAGCAGCTTGGTCGGTGGCTACACCTTC
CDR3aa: CASSLVGGYTF

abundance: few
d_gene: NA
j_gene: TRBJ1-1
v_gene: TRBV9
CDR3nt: TGTGCCAGCAGCCCGGGGATAAACACTGAAGCTTTCTTT
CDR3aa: CASSPGINTEAFF

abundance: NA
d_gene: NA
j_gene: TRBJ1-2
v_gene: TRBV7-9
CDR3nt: TGTGCCAGCAGCCTAGTCGGCTATGGCTACACCTTC
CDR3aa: CASSLVGYGYTF

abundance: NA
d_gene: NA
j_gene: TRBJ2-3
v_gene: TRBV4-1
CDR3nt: TGCGCCAGCAGCCAAGATGGCGGGACAGATACGCAGTATTTT
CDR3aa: CASSQDGGTDTQYF

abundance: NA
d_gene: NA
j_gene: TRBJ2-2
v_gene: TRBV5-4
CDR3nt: TGTGCCAGCAGCTTGGCGGGGGCGAACACCGGGGAGCTGTTTTTT
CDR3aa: CASSLAGANTGELFF

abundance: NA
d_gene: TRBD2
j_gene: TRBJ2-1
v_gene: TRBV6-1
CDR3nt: TGTGCCAGCAGCCCTCTAGCGGTTTTTGGGTTCTTC
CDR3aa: CASSPLAVFGFF

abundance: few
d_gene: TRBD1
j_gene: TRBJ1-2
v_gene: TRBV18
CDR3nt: TGTGCCAGCTCACCAGGGATTCGACAGGGGAACTATGGCTACACCTTC
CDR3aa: CASSPGIRQGNYGYTF

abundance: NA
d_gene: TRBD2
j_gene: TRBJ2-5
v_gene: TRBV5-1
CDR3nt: TGCGCCAGCAGCTTATTACTAGCGGGATCAGTGGGAGAGACCCAGTACTTC
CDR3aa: CASSLLLAGSVGETQYF

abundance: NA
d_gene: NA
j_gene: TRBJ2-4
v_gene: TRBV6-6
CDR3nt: TGTGCCAGCAGTTCAACAGGGAGGGACAAAAACATTCAGTACTTC
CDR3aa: CASSSTGRDKNIQYF

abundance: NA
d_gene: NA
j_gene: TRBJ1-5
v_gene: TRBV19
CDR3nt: TGTGCCAGTAGCTCCCCAGGGAAGGGTCAGCCCCAGCATTTT
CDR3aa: CASSSPGKGQPQHF

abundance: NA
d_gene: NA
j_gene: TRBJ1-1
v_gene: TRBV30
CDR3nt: TGTGCCGAAGGGGCGCAGGGCAACACTGAAGCTTTCTTT
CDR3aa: CAEGAQGNTEAFF

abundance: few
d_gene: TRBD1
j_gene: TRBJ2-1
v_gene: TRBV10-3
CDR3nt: TGTGCCATCAGTGATGGGGACAGGGTCAATGAGCAGTTCTTC
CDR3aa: CAISDGDRVNEQFF

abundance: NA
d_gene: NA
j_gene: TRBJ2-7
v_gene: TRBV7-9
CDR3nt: TGTGCCAGCAGCTCCCTCCCGTCGGGGTATGAGCAGTACTTC
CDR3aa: CASSSLPSGYEQYF

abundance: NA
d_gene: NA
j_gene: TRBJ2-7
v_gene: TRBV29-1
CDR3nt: TGCAGCGTTGAAGAACGGCAGGGATACGAGCAGTACTTC
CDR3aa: CSVEERQGYEQYF

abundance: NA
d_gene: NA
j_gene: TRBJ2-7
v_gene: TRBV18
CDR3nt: TGTGCCAGCTCACTAACACGGGAAGAGCAGTACTTC
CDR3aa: CASSLTREEQYF

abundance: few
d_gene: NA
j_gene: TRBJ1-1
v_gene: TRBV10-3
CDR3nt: TGTGCCAGCGGACAGTACAACACTGAAGCTTTCTTT
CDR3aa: CASGQYNTEAFF

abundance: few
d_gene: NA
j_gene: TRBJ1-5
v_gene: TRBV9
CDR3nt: TGTGCCAGCAGCGAAGGACTTAGCAATCAGCCCCAGCATTTT
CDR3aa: CASSEGLSNQPQHF

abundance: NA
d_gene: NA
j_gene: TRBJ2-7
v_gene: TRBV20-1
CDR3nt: TGCAGTGCTAGAAACAAGTACGAGCAGTACTTC
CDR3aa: CSARNKYEQYF

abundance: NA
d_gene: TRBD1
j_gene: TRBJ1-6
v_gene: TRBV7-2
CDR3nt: TGTGCCAGCAGCTTTACAGGGGGGAATTCACCCCTCCACTTT
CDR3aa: CASSFTGGNSPLHF

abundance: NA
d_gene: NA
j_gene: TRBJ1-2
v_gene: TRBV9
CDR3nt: TGTGCCAGCAGCGTAGCTCAGGGAACCTATGGCTACACCTTC
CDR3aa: CASSVAQGTYGYTF

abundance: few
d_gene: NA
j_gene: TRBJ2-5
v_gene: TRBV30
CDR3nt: TGTGCCTGGAGTGGTAAGACCCAGTACTTC
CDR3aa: CAWSGKTQYF

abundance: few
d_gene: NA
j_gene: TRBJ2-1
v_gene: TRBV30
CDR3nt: TGTGCCTGGAGCCCCGAGGTTTACTCAGTGGAGTTCTTC
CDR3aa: CAWSPEVYSVEFF

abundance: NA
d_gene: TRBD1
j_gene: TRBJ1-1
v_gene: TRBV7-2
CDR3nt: TGTGCCAGCAGCTCCGACAGGGGCAGGGGCACTGAAGCTTTCTTT
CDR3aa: CASSSDRGRGTEAFF

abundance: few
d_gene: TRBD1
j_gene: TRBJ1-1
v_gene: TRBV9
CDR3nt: TGTGCCAGCAGCGTAGATCAGGGGGACACTGAAGCTTTCTTT
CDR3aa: CASSVDQGDTEAFF

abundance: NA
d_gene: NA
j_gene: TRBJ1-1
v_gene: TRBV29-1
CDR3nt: TGCAGCGCAGACAGAGGGAACACTGAAGCTTTCTTT
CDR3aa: CSADRGNTEAFF

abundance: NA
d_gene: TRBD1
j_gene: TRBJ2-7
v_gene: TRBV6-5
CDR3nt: TGTGCCAGCAGTTACGGGACAGGGGGCGGTGCGAAGTACTTC
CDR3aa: CASSYGTGGGAKYF

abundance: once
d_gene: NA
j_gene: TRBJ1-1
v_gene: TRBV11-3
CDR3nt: TGTGCCAGCAGCTTAGATGCGGATAACACTGAAGCTTTCTTT
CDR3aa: CASSLDADNTEAFF

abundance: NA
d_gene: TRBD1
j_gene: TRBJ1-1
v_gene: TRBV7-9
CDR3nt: TGTGCCAGCATCAAGACAGGGGAAGCTTTCTTT
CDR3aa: CASIKTGEAFF

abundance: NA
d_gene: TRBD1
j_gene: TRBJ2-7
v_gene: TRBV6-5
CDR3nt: TGTGCCAGCAGTTACGCCGGGACAGGGATCTCCTACGAGCAGTACTTC
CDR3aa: CASSYAGTGISYEQYF

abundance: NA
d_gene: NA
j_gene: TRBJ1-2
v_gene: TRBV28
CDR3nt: TGTGCCAGCAGCAACCCGACAGATTCTAACTATGGCTACACCTTC
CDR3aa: CASSNPTDSNYGYTF

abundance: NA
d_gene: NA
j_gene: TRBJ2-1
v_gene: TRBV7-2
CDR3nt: TGTGCCAGCAGCCGTCAGGCCGGGGAGACCTACAATGAGCAGTTCTTC
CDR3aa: CASSRQAGETYNEQFF

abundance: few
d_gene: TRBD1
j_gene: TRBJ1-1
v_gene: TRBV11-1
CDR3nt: TGTGCCAGCAGCTTGGACAGGGTAACTGAAGCTTTCTTT
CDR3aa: CASSLDRVTEAFF

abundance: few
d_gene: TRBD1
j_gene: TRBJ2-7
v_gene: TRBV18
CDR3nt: TGTGCCAGCTCACCACCACAGGGGTTCTACGAGCAGTACTTC
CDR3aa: CASSPPQGFYEQYF

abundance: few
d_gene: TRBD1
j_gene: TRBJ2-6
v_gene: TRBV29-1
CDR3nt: TGCAGCGGGGCAGGGGGTAGCCCTTGTTGTGGGGCCAACGTCCTGACTTTC
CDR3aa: CSGAGGSPCCGANVLTF

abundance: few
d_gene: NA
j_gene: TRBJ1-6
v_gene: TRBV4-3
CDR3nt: TGCGCCAGCAGCCAATTTCGTGGGGGAGAGGGAGGTTCACCCCTCCACTTT
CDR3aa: CASSQFRGGEGGSPLHF

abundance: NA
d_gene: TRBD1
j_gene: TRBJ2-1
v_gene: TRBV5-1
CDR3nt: TGCGCCAGCAGCTTGGAGGTTGACAGGGGGCCCTACAATGAGCAGTTCTTC
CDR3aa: CASSLEVDRGPYNEQFF

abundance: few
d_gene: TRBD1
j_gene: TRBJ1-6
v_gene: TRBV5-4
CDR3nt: TGTGCCAGCAGCGCAACGGGACAGATTAATTCACCCCTCCACTTT
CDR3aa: CASSATGQINSPLHF

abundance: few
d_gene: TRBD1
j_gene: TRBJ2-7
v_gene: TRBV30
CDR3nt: TGTGCCTGGAGGGGCTGGACAGGGTCCTACGAGCAGTACTTC
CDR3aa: CAWRGWTGSYEQYF

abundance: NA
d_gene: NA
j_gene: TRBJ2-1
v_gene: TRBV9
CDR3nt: TGTGCCAGCAGCCCCCAGACTAGTTTGTCAGCTCCAGTCTTCGGTGAGCAGTTCTTC
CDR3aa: CASSPQTSLSAPVFGEQFF

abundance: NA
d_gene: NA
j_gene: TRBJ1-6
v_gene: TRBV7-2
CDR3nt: TGTGCCAGCAGCGGACGGGACACTTCAAATTCACCCCTCCACTTT
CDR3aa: CASSGRDTSNSPLHF